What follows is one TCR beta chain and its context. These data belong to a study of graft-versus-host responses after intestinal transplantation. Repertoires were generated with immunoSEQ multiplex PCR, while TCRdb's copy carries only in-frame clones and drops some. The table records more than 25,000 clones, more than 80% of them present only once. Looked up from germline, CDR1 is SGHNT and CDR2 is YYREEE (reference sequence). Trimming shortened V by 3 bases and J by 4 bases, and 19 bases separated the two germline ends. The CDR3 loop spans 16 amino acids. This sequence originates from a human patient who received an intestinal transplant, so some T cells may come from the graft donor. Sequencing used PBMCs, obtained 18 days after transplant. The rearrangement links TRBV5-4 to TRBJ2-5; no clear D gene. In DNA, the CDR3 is TGTGCCAGCAGCTCCTCACCTGCCGCAGGTGGAGAGACCCAGTACTTC. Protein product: CASSSSPAAGGETQYF.